This T cell receptor beta chain was recorded in a study of T cell responses to AZD1222 COVID-19 vaccine. Sequenced by immunoSEQ multiplex PCR; TCRdb stores in-frame clones only, minus some. The table includes roughly 120,000 clones, 88% detected once. Germline assignment: CDR1 SGHKS and CDR2 YYEKEE (reference sequence). The junction had 5 bases not matched to a gene; V was cut back by 3 bases and J by 2 bases. The CDR3 has 15 residues. The receptor was derived from an adult in good health. The source was peripheral blood, collected on day 0 of AZD1222 vaccination. The rearrangement joins TRBV5-5 to TRBJ2-7; 10 bases line up with TRBD1. CDR3 region: CASSYPGQGTYEQYF. As DNA, the CDR3 is TGTGCCAGCAGCTATCCGGGACAGGGGACCTACGAGCAGTACTTC.